This TCR beta chain derives from a study of blood T cell repertoires in COVID-19. Study context: Specimens from acute and convalescent COVID-19 originated in the United States, Italy and Spain. The cDNA or gDNA used as material had been derived from T cells, B-cell-depleted T cells, or PBMCs.

Profiled with immunoSEQ multiplex PCR; TCRdb holds only in-frame clones, not every one. The sample consists of tens of thousands of clones, 80% to 85% of them appearing once. The germline CDR1 and CDR2 sequences are SNHLY and FYNNEI. This CDR3 region has 16 residues. The junction had 6 bases not matched to a gene; V was cut back by 3 bases and J by 2 bases. Sequenced material: peripheral blood. The receptor was derived from a man at least 80 years old with acute or convalescent COVID-19. The rearrangement uses TRBV2 and TRBJ1-2, with 10 bases lining up with TRBD1. CDR3 amino acids: CASSEGQGRGNYGYTF. The CDR3 DNA is TGTGCCAGCAGTGAGGGACAGGGGCGTGGAAACTATGGCTACACCTTC.